This T cell receptor beta chain was captured in a study of blood T cells in healthy people across ages. Study observations and caveats: Whereas aged donors had fewer naive CD4+ cells, long-lived donors had more of them and higher diversity.

This clonotype has at least ten counts. Its antigen is unknown. The use of a sample-barcoded 5' primer and a J-beta primer mix characterized a second PCR of roughly 6 to 11 cycles. TCRdb re-called the 5' RACE reads with MiXCR, one entry per CDR3 protein. The data show 1.5 million to 2 million distinct CDR3 sequences, roughly 27% seen once. What was sequenced was blood. This receptor was taken from a woman aged 25-40 years in good health.

CDR3 residues: CASSTTTGKYEQYF. The CDR3 bases are TGTGCCAGCAGCACCACGACAGGGAAATACGAGCAGTACTTC. The gene calls are TRBV7-2 and TRBJ2-7, with 7 bases matching TRBD1. Per germline, CDR1 SGHTA and CDR2 FQGNSA. V lost 5 bases to trimming and J lost 4 bases; unmatched junction nucleotides: 8. CDR3 size: 14 residues.